This T cell receptor beta chain was identified in a study of response to subunit inactivated influenza vaccine. Each CDR3 protein is one row after TCRdb ran MiXCR on the RT-PCR reads. In the table there are hundreds of thousands of distinct CDR3 sequences, roughly an eighth of which are singletons. This clonotype was recorded a few times. Its antigen is as yet unknown. Study findings and constraints: Each seasonal influenza vaccination, the authors suggested, recruits few new T cells.

The receptor comes from a man in his forties or fifties who received an inactivated influenza vaccine. The sequencing used non-naive T cells sorted from PBMCs, collected 14 to 15 days before vaccination.

The CDR3 coding sequence is TGTGCCAGCAGTCCTGGGGCCCTGGGCAATCAGCCCCAGCATTTT. Protein product: CASSPGALGNQPQHF. The genes are TRBV6-1 and TRBJ1-5; D is possibly TRBD1 (5 bases). The ends were cut back, 5 bases at V and 2 bases at J, with 13 bases in the middle. The CDR3 runs to 15 residues. Germline assignment: CDR1 MNHNS and CDR2 SASEGT.